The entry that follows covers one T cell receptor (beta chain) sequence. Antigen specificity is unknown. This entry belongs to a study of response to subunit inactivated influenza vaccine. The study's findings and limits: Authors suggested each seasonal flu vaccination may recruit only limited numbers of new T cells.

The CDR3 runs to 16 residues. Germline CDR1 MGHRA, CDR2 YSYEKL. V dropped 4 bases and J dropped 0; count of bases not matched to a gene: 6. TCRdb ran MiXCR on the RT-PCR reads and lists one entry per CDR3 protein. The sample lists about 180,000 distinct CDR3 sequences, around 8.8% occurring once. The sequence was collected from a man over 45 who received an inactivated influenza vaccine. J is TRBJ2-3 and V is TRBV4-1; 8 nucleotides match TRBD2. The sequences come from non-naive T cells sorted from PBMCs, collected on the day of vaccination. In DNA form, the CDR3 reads TGCGCCAGCAGCCCCCCCGGGACTAGAAGCACAGATACGCAGTATTTT. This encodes CASSPPGTRSTDTQYF.